These T cell receptor beta chains were read from a single sample in a study of shared clonotypes between healthy human individuals. Some clones are missing from TCRdb's copy, which holds only in-frame ones; the method was immunoSEQ multiplex PCR. The table lists more than 2 million clones, approximately 92% of them singletons. The sequenced sample consisted of naive CD8+ T cells from PBMCs. Receptors originate from a man aged 18 to 29 in good health. Some clones in this sample may be carry-over from other donors' samples. The CDR3 runs from the conserved cysteine through the conserved F or W. D genes are given only for firm matches. Clone size is stated in some rows and not others, as once, few, many or a class when expanded.

J gene	D gene	clone size	V gene	CDR3 protein	CDR3 DNA
TRBJ2-3	TRBD1	-	TRBV5-8	CASSLGQGPTDTQYF	TGTGCCAGCAGCTTGGGACAGGGGCCCACAGATACGCAGTATTTT
TRBJ2-7	TRBD2	once	TRBV19	CASSAGGIPYEQYF	TGTGCCAGTAGTGCGGGAGGCATTCCCTACGAGCAGTACTTC
TRBJ1-1	-	-	TRBV4-3	CASSQEGRDGVREDTEAFF	TGCGCCAGCAGCCAAGAAGGCCGGGACGGTGTGAGGGAGGACACTGAAGCTTTCTTT
TRBJ2-7	TRBD1	-	TRBV27	CASSLRARVPTGPIYEQYF	TGTGCCAGCAGCCTTCGGGCCCGGGTCCCGACAGGGCCCATTTACGAGCAGTACTTC
TRBJ1-4	-	-	TRBV28	CASSLRPQREKLFF	TGTGCCAGCAGTTTAAGGCCCCAGCGGGAAAAACTGTTTTTT
TRBJ1-2	-	-	TRBV28	CASSHIRTKTSRGWDYGYTF	TGTGCCAGCAGTCACATACGAACCAAAACCTCTAGGGGGTGGGACTATGGCTACACCTTC
TRBJ2-1	TRBD2	-	TRBV11-1	CASSSHSGRLDEQFF	TGTGCCAGCAGCTCTCATAGCGGGAGGCTCGATGAGCAGTTCTTC
TRBJ1-1	-	-	TRBV19	CASSTWTGTEAFF	TGTGCCAGTAGTACATGGACCGGGACTGAAGCTTTCTTT
TRBJ2-3	-	-	TRBV27	CASSFSLGTQIDTQYF	TGTGCCAGCAGTTTTAGTCTAGGGACCCAAATAGATACGCAGTATTTT
TRBJ2-1	-	-	TRBV14	CASSQERLNEQFF	TGTGCCAGCAGCCAAGAAAGGCTGAATGAGCAGTTCTTC
TRBJ1-5	TRBD1	once	TRBV7-2	CASSQSGGRRNQPQHF	TGTGCCAGCAGCCAGTCAGGGGGCAGACGCAATCAGCCCCAGCATTTT
TRBJ2-1	TRBD2	-	TRBV7-9	CASSLKREEQFF	TGTGCCAGCAGCTTAAAGCGGGAGGAGCAGTTCTTC
TRBJ2-7	-	once	TRBV4-1	CASSQEPGPAYEQYF	TGCGCCAGCAGCCAAGAGCCAGGGCCAGCCTACGAGCAGTACTTC
TRBJ2-2	TRBD2	-	TRBV14	CASSPVAGRLGGELFF	TGTGCCAGCAGCCCCGTAGCCGGGAGGCTTGGCGGGGAGCTGTTTTTT
TRBJ1-1	-	-	TRBV29-1	CSVEGGKRTEAFF	TGCAGCGTTGAGGGGGGAAAGCGCACTGAAGCTTTCTTT
TRBJ1-2	TRBD1	-	TRBV7-8	CASSHLQGENYGYTF	TGTGCCAGCAGCCACCTACAGGGGGAAAACTATGGCTACACCTTC